This TCR beta chain was obtained from a study of blood T cell repertoires in COVID-19. Study at large: The United States, Italy and Spain were the sources of the acute and convalescent COVID-19 samples. T cells, B-cell-depleted T cells, or PBMCs provided the cDNA or gDNA that served as material.

Under the authors' procedure: Estimation of nucleated cell counts was performed using reference gene primer amplification. Assay: immunoSEQ multiplex PCR; the TCRdb copy retains only in-frame clones and omits some. V and J calls and clone size are given by that table; D and trimming were obtained from the DNA. The sample consists of 190,000 or so clones, 80% to 90% of them appearing once. Patients from Seattle were sampled longitudinally, starting during active infection. Source material: peripheral blood. The receptor was derived from a woman older than 75 with COVID-19, enrolled during active disease.

CDR3: CAISERGGEQYF. CDR3 sequence (DNA): TGTGCCATCAGTGAGAGGGGGGGCGAGCAGTACTTC. The chain recombines TRBV10-3 with TRBJ2-7, with D possibly matching TRBD2 (7 bases). Trimming removed 2 bases at V and 6 bases at J, with 8 bases between. Germline V gene data show CDR1 as ENHRY and CDR2 as SYGVKD. This CDR3 spans 12 amino acids.